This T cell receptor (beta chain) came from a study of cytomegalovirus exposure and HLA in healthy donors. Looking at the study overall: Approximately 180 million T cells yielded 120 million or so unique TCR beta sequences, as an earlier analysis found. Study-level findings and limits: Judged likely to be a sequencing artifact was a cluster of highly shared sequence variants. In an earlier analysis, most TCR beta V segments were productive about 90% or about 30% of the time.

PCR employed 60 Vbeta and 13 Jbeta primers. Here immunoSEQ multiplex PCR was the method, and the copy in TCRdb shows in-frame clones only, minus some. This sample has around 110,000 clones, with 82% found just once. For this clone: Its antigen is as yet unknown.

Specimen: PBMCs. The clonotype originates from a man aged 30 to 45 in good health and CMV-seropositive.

The CDR3 DNA reads as TGTGCCAGCGGCTCGTATGAAAAACTGTTTTTT. Its translation: CASGSYEKLFF. This chain joins TRBV2 and TRBJ1-4, with D uncertain. CDR1 is SNHLY, CDR2 FYNNEI, per germline. V lost 8 bases and J lost 6, with 7 bases in between. The length of the CDR3 is 11 residues.